Given below is one T cell receptor (beta chain) in context. As yet, its antigen is unknown. The study ran its PCR with 60 Vbeta and 13 Jbeta primers. Sequencing used immunoSEQ multiplex PCR; TCRdb keeps in-frame clones, though not all of them. The sample holds 160,000 or so clones, 83% seen once. The source of the sample is a study of cytomegalovirus exposure and HLA in healthy donors. Notes on the study in general: HLA alleles were associated with 18,000 or so TCR beta sequences in a later analysis at 0.05 false discovery rate. A later analysis reportedly found that, within productive TCRs, an Asian-associated ancestry cluster had fewer N-insertions than the mean observed across the approximately 600 donors.

Trimming took 7 bases from V and 2 from J; bases not matched to a gene: 10. The length of the CDR3 is 17 residues. Germline V gene data show CDR1 as ENHRY and CDR2 as SYGVKD. The rearrangement links TRBV10-3 to TRBJ2-3; 12 positions match TRBD2. Sequencing was done on a sample of PBMCs. This clonotype originated in a man in his fifties or sixties in good health and CMV-seropositive. The CDR3 nucleotides read TGTGCCATCAAAAGGGGGACTAGCGGGTTTATCACAGATACGCAGTATTTT. It yields the protein CAIKRGTSGFITDTQYF.